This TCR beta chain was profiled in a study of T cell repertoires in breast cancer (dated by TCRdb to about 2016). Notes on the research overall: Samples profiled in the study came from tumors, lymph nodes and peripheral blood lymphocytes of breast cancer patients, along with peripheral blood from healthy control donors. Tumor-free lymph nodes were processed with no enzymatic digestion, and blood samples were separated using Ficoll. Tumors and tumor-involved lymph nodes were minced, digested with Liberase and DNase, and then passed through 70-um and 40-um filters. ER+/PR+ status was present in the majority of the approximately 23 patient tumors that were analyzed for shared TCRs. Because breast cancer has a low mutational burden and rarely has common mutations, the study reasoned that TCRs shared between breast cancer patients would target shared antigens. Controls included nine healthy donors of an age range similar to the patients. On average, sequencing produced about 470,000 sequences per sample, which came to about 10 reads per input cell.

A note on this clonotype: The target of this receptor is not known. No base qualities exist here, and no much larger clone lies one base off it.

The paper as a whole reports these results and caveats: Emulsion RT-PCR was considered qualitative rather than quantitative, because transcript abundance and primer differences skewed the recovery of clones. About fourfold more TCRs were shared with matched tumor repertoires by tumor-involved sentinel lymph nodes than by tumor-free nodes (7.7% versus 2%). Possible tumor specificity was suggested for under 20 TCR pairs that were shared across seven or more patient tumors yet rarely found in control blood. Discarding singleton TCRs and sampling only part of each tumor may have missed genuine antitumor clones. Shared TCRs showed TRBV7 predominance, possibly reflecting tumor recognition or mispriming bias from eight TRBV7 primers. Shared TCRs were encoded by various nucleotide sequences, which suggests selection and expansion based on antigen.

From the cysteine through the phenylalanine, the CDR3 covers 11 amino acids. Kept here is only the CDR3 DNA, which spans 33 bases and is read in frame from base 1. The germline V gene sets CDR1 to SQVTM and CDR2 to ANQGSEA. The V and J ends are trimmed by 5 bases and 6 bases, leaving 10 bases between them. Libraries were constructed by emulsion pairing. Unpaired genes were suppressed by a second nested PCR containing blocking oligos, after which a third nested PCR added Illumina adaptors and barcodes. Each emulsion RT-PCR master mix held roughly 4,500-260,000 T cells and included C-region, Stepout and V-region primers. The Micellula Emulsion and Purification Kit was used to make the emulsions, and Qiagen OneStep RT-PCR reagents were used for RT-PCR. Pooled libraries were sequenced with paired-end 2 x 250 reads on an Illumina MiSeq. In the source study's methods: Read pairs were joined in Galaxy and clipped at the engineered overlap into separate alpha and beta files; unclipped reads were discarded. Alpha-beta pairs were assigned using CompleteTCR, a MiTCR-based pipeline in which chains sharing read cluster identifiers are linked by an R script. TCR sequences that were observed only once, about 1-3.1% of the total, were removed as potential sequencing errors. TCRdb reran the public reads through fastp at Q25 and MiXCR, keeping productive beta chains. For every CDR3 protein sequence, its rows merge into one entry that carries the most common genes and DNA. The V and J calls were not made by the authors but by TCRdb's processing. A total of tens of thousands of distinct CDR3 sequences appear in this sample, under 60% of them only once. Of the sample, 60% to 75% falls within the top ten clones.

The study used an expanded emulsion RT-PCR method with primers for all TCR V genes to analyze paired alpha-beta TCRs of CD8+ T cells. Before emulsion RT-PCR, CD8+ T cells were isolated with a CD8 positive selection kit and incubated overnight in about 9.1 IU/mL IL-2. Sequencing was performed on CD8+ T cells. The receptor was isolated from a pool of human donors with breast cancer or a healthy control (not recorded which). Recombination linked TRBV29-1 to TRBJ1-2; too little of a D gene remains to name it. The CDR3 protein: CSVTALDGYTF. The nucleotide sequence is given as TGCAGCGTTACAGCGTTGGATGGCTACACCTTC.